The present T cell receptor beta chain was sequenced within a study of CD8 T cells in Susac syndrome. CDR1 is LNHNV, CDR2 YYDKDF, per germline (reference sequence). J gave up 8 bases and V 5 bases, and 9 bases lay outside the gene matches. The CDR3 is made up of 15 amino acids. The T cells that were sequenced for TCR beta were CD8+ and CD4+ cells from blood. Multiple sclerosis controls were treatment-naive patients with stable or active relapsing-remitting disease. TEMRA cells were FACS-enriched and CD8+ and CD4+ T cells negatively isolated. RNA, at about 0.45 to 1 ug, was reverse transcribed with random hexamers. Amplification of TCR beta CDR3 was carried out by immunoSEQ multiplex PCR, which covered 54 Vbeta and 13 Jbeta segments. One entry per CDR3 protein, called by TCRdb with MiXCR from the immunoSEQ multiplex PCR reads. The sample yields about 300,000 distinct CDR3 sequences, approximately 85% seen once.

This sequence originates from a human donor with multiple sclerosis. This chain links TRBV15 with TRBJ1-4; 9 bases map to TRBD1. Sample: CD8+ T cells from PBMCs. The CDR3 DNA reads TGTGCCACCAGCGGGCCGGGACAGGGAGAAGAAAAACTGTTTTTT. This gives the protein CATSGPGQGEEKLFF.